This paragraph covers one TCR beta chain sequence. This sample was taken from a study of blood T cell repertoires in COVID-19. The CDR3 has 11 amino acids. With 10 bases removed from V and 8 bases from J, the gap between germline ends came to 12 bases. Germline values: CDR1 ENHRY, CDR2 SYGVKD. The assay was immunoSEQ multiplex PCR, and TCRdb's table has in-frame clones only and misses some. The sample records about 160,000 clones, approximately 80% being singletons. Sequencing input: peripheral blood. The clonotype was recovered from a woman over 75 with active or convalescent COVID-19. V and J are TRBV10-3 and TRBJ2-1; D call uncertain. The CDR3 bases are TGTGCCACGCCATCCCGGGATGAGCAGTTCTTC. As protein: CATPSRDEQFF.